This T cell receptor (beta chain) was documented in a study of control samples from healthy donors and cancer patients. V shed 5 bases and J 1 base; nucleotides not matched to a gene: 11. Germline V lookup: CDR1 LNHNV, CDR2 YYDKDF (reference sequence). This CDR3 has 17 amino acids. Some clones are missing from TCRdb's copy, which holds only in-frame ones; the method was immunoSEQ multiplex PCR. The repertoire holds roughly 86,000 clones, with about nine tenths as singletons. What was sequenced was blood. This TCR was sampled from a man aged 25-40 years in good health. The chain joins TRBV15 to TRBJ2-4, with 7 nucleotides matching TRBD2. CDR3 in DNA: TGTGCCACCAGCCCCCTCGGACTAGATTGGGCCAAAAACATTCAGTACTTC. This codes for CATSPLGLDWAKNIQYF.